Listed below are T cell receptor beta chains from one sample, sequenced in a study of CD8 T cells in ankylosing spondylitis. TCRdb itself ran the 5' RACE reads through MiXCR, one entry per CDR3 protein. The sample includes about 190,000 distinct CDR3 sequences, approximately 12% of them seen just once. The specimen was blood, either unsorted or a sorted T cell fraction (not recorded which). These receptors all stem from a female donor with ankylosing spondylitis or in good health (not recorded which). Both conserved end residues are part of each CDR3. The order of the fields is V gene, J gene, D gene, clone size, CDR3 DNA, CDR3 protein. The D gene is left open where the match is weak. The listing skips clone size in some rows; elsewhere it reads once, few, many or a size class.

V gene: TRBV5-1
J gene: TRBJ2-5
D gene: .
clone size: many
CDR3 DNA: TGCGCCACTAACCCCTCATCGCTAGCGGAGACCCAGTACTTC
CDR3 protein: CATNPSSLAETQYF

V gene: TRBV11-1
J gene: TRBJ1-2
D gene: .
clone size: many
CDR3 DNA: TGTGCCAGCAGCCTGACCGGGACAATCTATGGCTACACCTTC
CDR3 protein: CASSLTGTIYGYTF

V gene: TRBV20-1
J gene: TRBJ2-1
D gene: TRBD2
clone size: many
CDR3 DNA: TGCAGTGCCCCACTAGCGGGAGGGCGCAATGAGCAGTTCTTC
CDR3 protein: CSAPLAGGRNEQFF

V gene: TRBV11-2
J gene: TRBJ2-7
D gene: .
clone size: many
CDR3 DNA: TGTGCCAGCAGCTCGTTGACACGGACTTACGAGCAGTACTTC
CDR3 protein: CASSSLTRTYEQYF

V gene: TRBV29-1
J gene: TRBJ1-1
D gene: .
clone size: many
CDR3 DNA: TGCAGCGTTGAAGCGGGGAACACTGAAGCTTTCTTT
CDR3 protein: CSVEAGNTEAFF

V gene: TRBV5-1
J gene: TRBJ2-7
D gene: .
clone size: .
CDR3 DNA: TGCGCCAGCAGCCAGGGACATACCAGCTCCTACGAGCAGTACTTC
CDR3 protein: CASSQGHTSSYEQYF

V gene: TRBV20-1
J gene: TRBJ2-1
D gene: .
clone size: many
CDR3 DNA: TGCAGTGCTAGAGAGGTGGAGCGAAGGGGTGAGCAGTTCTTC
CDR3 protein: CSAREVERRGEQFF

V gene: TRBV10-3
J gene: TRBJ2-3
D gene: TRBD1
clone size: many
CDR3 DNA: TGTGCCATCAGTGATGCCGGGACAGGGATCACAGATACGCAGTATTTT
CDR3 protein: CAISDAGTGITDTQYF

V gene: TRBV28
J gene: TRBJ2-3
D gene: .
clone size: many
CDR3 DNA: TGTGCCAGCAGTTTTTCCGGATTATGGCGGGTGCAAACAGATACGCAGTATTTT
CDR3 protein: CASSFSGLWRVQTDTQYF

V gene: TRBV5-1
J gene: TRBJ2-1
D gene: TRBD2
clone size: many
CDR3 DNA: TGCGCCAGCAGCTGGGTTAGACTAGCGGGAACCCATGAGCAGTTCTTC
CDR3 protein: CASSWVRLAGTHEQFF

V gene: TRBV2
J gene: TRBJ2-7
D gene: .
clone size: many
CDR3 DNA: TGTGCCAGCGATGATCAGGGGCCCGAGCAGTACTTC
CDR3 protein: CASDDQGPEQYF

V gene: TRBV27
J gene: TRBJ2-1
D gene: TRBD2
clone size: .
CDR3 DNA: TGTGCCAGCACCGGACTAGCGGGAATTTCGAGGGGGGATGAGCAGTTCTTC
CDR3 protein: CASTGLAGISRGDEQFF

V gene: TRBV12-3/TRBV12-4
J gene: TRBJ2-7
D gene: .
clone size: many
CDR3 DNA: TGTGCCAGCAGTTTGAGCGCGCGGTACGAGCAGTACTTC
CDR3 protein: CASSLSARYEQYF